This TCR beta chain was observed in a study of OX40 agonist ivuxolimab in advanced cancers. Turning to the study itself: With ivuxolimab, an agonistic anti-OX40 (CD134) antibody, patients were treated. Hepatocellular carcinoma, melanoma, renal cell or head and neck cancer occurred in dose-escalation patients.

Produced via immunoSEQ multiplex PCR; TCRdb's table is partial and in-frame only. The sample holds about 68,000 clones, roughly nine tenths seen once. CDR1 is GTSNPN, CDR2 SVGIG, per germline (reference sequence). The CDR3 extends over 11 amino acids. V was pared by 0 bases and J by 8 bases, with 7 bases between. This clone has a handful of counts. Autoimmune disease history or systemic immunosuppression excluded patients. The source was CD4+ or CD8+ T cells sorted from blood, collected in a trial of the OX40 agonist ivuxolimab. The V call is TRBV30, the J call TRBJ1-2; D is uncertain. The sequence was collected from an adult with an advanced solid tumor such as melanoma, head and neck, liver or kidney cancer. DNA for the CDR3: TGTGCCTGGAGTGTACAGATCGGCTACACCTTC. Translating gives CAWSVQIGYTF.